Listed here are 29 T cell receptor beta chains from one sample, sequenced in a study of CD8+ T cells in alopecia areata. Treatment here: oral pan-JAK inhibitor, 5-10 mg twice daily. TCR sequencing used cDNA made by reverse transcription of extracted RNA. Measured with immunoSEQ multiplex PCR; TCRdb has only the in-frame clones, and not every one. The sample holds approximately 150,000 clones, around three fifths seen once. Sequenced material: CD4+ T cells sorted from blood, taken at week 24, from a patient treated with tofacitinib. The receptors here all came from a human donor with alopecia areata.

The sample holds one count of this clone. The genes are TRBV4-1 and TRBJ2-5; D not resolved. This CDR3 comprises 16 residues. The germline CDR1 and CDR2 sequences are MGHRA and YSYEKL. V gave up 5 bases and J gave up 4 bases, with 20 bases separating them. The CDR3 nucleotides read TGCGCCAGCAGCGCGAGTCCCAGTCCAACTCTAGAGACCCAGTACTTC. Translating gives CASSASPSPTLETQYF.

The genes are TRBV2 and TRBJ1-2, with TRBD1 identical over 7 bases. Unmatched junction bases numbered 3, after V lost 6 bases and J lost 2 bases. The germline V gene encodes CDR1 SNHLY and CDR2 FYNNEI. The CDR3 length is 13 residues. As DNA, the CDR3 is TGTGCCAGCAGACCGGGACAGAACTATGGCTACACCTTC. Translating it yields CASRPGQNYGYTF. Full variable domain (remainder filled in from reference TRBV2 and TRBJ1-2): EPEVTQTPSHQVTQMGQEVILRCVPISNHLYFYWYRQILGQKVEFLVSFYNNEISEKSEIFDDQFSVERPDGSNFTLKIRSTKLEDSAMYFCASRPGQNYGYTFGSGTRLTVV.

The chain links TRBV29-1 to TRBJ1-1; 7 bases are shared with TRBD1. The CDR3 length is 13 residues. V gave up 6 bases and J gave up 6 bases; unmatched junction bases: 10. Germline V gives CDR1 SQVTM, CDR2 ANQGSEA. CDR3 DNA: TGCAGCGTACTACAGGGGCCCATGGCTGAAGCTTTCTTT. This translates into CSVLQGPMAEAFF.

This chain uses TRBV6-1 with TRBJ2-3; 9 bases fit TRBD2. This CDR3 region has 16 residues. The V and J ends lost 3 bases and 1 base, in that order; junction bases with no gene match: 5. CDR1 and CDR2 (germline): MNHNS, SASEGT. In DNA, the CDR3 is TGTGCCAGCAGTGACAAAATAGCGGGAGGCACAGATACGCAGTATTTT. Protein product: CASSDKIAGGTDTQYF.

This clone has just a few counts. V usage is TRBV4-1 and J usage is TRBJ1-2; D call uncertain. This CDR3 contains 15 residues. V was cut by 0 bases and J by 4 bases, with 12 bases left in between. Germline V gene lookup returns CDR1 MGHRA and CDR2 YSYEKL. CDR3 sequence (DNA): TGCGCCAGCAGCCAAGAACTGAGGGTTCCCTATGGCTACACCTTC. Its translation is CASSQELRVPYGYTF.

This clone was picked up a small number of times. Other DNA sequences from this sample encode an identical CDR3 as well. The CDR3 sequence is CSVEANQETQYF. The DNA of the CDR3 is TGCAGCGTTGAAGCTAACCAAGAGACCCAGTACTTC. This chain connects TRBV29-1 to TRBJ2-5; no firm D call. The V end lost 1 base, the J end lost 0 bases, and 3 bases lay between the germline ends. Germline CDR1 reads SQVTM; CDR2 reads ANQGSEA. The CDR3 runs to 12 residues.

The V call is TRBV11-2, the J call TRBJ2-1; D is perhaps TRBD1 or TRBD2 (5 bases each). The CDR3 is 15 amino acids. Germline V gene data show CDR1 as SGHAT and CDR2 as FQNNGV. V was clipped by 6 bases and J by 2 bases, with 14 bases between them. Here the CDR3 reads CASSIRDGPYNEQFF. CDR3 nucleotide sequence: TGTGCCAGCAGTATCCGGGACGGTCCCTACAATGAGCAGTTCTTC.

J is TRBJ1-2 and V is TRBV2, with D hard to call. V was cut by 3 bases and J by 8 bases, with 13 bases left in between. Germline CDR1 is SNHLY and CDR2 is FYNNEI. CDR3 length equals 13 residues. DNA of the CDR3: TGTGCCAGCAGTGATAGGTGGACGGAAGGCTACACCTTC. It encodes CASSDRWTEGYTF.

J is TRBJ1-1 and V is TRBV29-1; 9 nucleotides align to TRBD1. V was pared by 6 bases and J by 5 bases, with 7 bases of the junction left unmatched. The CDR3 extends over 13 amino acids. Per the germline V gene, CDR1 is SQVTM and CDR2 is ANQGSEA. The CDR3, as DNA: TGCAGCGTGCGGGACAGGGAGTGGACTGAAGCTTTCTTT. It translates to CSVRDREWTEAFF. Filled out from reference TRBV29-1 and TRBJ1-1, the complete variable domain reads SAVISQKPSRDICQRGTSLTIQCQVDSQVTMMFWYRQQPGQSLTLIATANQGSEATYESGFVIDKFPISRPNLTFSTLTVSNMSPEDSSIYLCSVRDREWTEAFFGQGTRLTVV.

The rearrangement links TRBV11-3 to TRBJ2-7; the D is unclear. V lost 5 bases, J lost 3 bases, and 8 bases lay in between. Germline lookup yields CDR1 SGHNT and CDR2 YENEEA. This CDR3 has 12 amino acids. In DNA, the CDR3 is TGTGCCAGCAGCCAAGCCCACTACGAGCAGTACTTC. The encoded protein is CASSQAHYEQYF.

This chain uses TRBV4-1 with TRBJ2-3; D is tentatively TRBD1 or TRBD2 (5 bases each). Trimming stripped 0 bases from V and 2 bases from J, with 15 bases between. CDR1 MGHRA and CDR2 YSYEKL come from the germline V gene. The CDR3 covers 17 residues. This CDR3 is CASSQDPGPRSTDTQYF. The CDR3 DNA follows: TGCGCCAGCAGCCAAGATCCGGGACCCCGATCCACAGATACGCAGTATTTT.

This clone occurred a few times. V gene TRBV7-9 combines with J gene TRBJ1-1, with D perhaps TRBD1 (5 bases). V lost 1 base and J 6 bases, leaving 15 bases between the germline ends. The CDR3 has 15 residues. Germline loops: CDR1 SEHNR, CDR2 FQNEAQ (reference sequence). The CDR3 sequence is CASSLGYRGGAEAFF. CDR3 nucleotides: TGTGCCAGCAGCTTAGGGTATCGGGGCGGGGCTGAAGCTTTCTTT.

V and J are TRBV2 and TRBJ1-2, with D possibly being TRBD1 (5 bases). The CDR3 length is 13 residues. V was clipped by 1 base and J by 5 bases, with 8 bases between them. Germline CDR1 and CDR2: SNHLY and FYNNEI. For the CDR3, the DNA is TGTGCCAGCAGTGAAGACAGGACATATGGCTACACCTTC. Protein product: CASSEDRTYGYTF.

A single count supports this clone. The genes are TRBV29-1 and TRBJ2-7, with D uncertain. Germline V gene sequence: CDR1 SQVTM, CDR2 ANQGSEA. The CDR3 is 11 amino acids. V shed 6 bases and J shed 7 bases, with 13 bases lying between them. The CDR3 region has the DNA TGCAGCGTCCAAGAGACCGCAGAGCAGTACTTC. Amino acids: CSVQETAEQYF.

This clone was found a few times. The chain couples TRBV5-1 to TRBJ2-2; 9 nucleotides align to TRBD2. CDR3 size: 16 residues. The germline CDR1 and CDR2 sequences are SGHRS and YFSETQ. Unmatched junction bases numbered 5, after V lost 0 bases and J lost 5 bases. CDR3 in DNA: TGCGCCAGCAGCTTGGTGACTAGCGGTGGGACCGGGGAGCTGTTTTTT. This translates into CASSLVTSGGTGELFF.

This clone was counted between two and nine times. V usage is TRBV10-3 and J usage is TRBJ2-3; D ambiguous. The germline V gene encodes CDR1 ENHRY and CDR2 SYGVKD. Trimming left V 11 bases short and J 3 bases short, with 12 bases between. This CDR3 region has 12 residues. The CDR3, as DNA: TGTGCCTTTGGGTTTTCGACAGATACGCAGTATTTT. It is translated as CAFGFSTDTQYF.

This clone was counted a single time. The J gene is TRBJ2-5, the V gene TRBV30; D is ambiguous. V lost 4 bases, J lost 5 bases, and 11 bases lay in between. Germline assignment: CDR1 GTSNPN and CDR2 SVGIG (reference sequence). CDR3 length equals 12 residues. The CDR3 reads CAWTAVGETQYF. The CDR3 DNA reads as TGTGCCTGGACGGCGGTGGGGGAGACCCAGTACTTC.

The chain links TRBV4-1 to TRBJ2-7; weak D call: TRBD2 (6 bases). The CDR3 sequence is 16 residues long. Trimming left V 0 bases short and J 3 bases short, with 15 bases between. CDR1 and CDR2 (germline): MGHRA, YSYEKL. The CDR3 sequence is CASSQEKPRGLYEQYF. For the CDR3, the DNA is TGCGCCAGCAGCCAAGAAAAACCACGGGGACTCTACGAGCAGTACTTC.

This chain connects TRBV4-2 to TRBJ2-4; possibly TRBD2 for D (5 bases). Germline assignment: CDR1 LGHNA and CDR2 YNFKEQ. The CDR3 totals 15 residues. V was clipped by 0 bases and J by 2 bases, with 8 bases between them. Here the CDR3 reads CASSQDGGPKNIQYF. The CDR3 DNA follows: TGTGCCAGCAGCCAAGACGGCGGGCCCAAAAACATTCAGTACTTC.

The genes are TRBV4-1 and TRBJ2-7; TRBD1 matches at 11 bases. Germline V gene lookup returns CDR1 MGHRA and CDR2 YSYEKL. Unmatched junction bases numbered 3, after V lost 2 bases and J lost 3 bases. CDR3 length: 15 residues. DNA of the CDR3: TGCGCCAGCAGCCAAACGGGACAGGGGGTCTACGAGCAGTACTTC. Amino acid sequence: CASSQTGQGVYEQYF.

The chain is built from TRBV6-1 and TRBJ1-5; TRBD1 is a possible D gene (5 bases). Deletions cut 2 bases from V and 5 bases from J, with 13 bases between. The CDR3 contains 15 residues. Germline V gives CDR1 MNHNS, CDR2 SASEGT. The chain's CDR3 is CASSELEGRDQPQHF. CDR3 nucleotides: TGTGCCAGCAGTGAATTGGAGGGGAGGGATCAGCCCCAGCATTTT.

This clone was observed a few times. The chain employs TRBV29-1 and TRBJ1-5; 9 positions match TRBD1. Germline trimming cut 7 bases from V and 0 bases from J; bases unmatched to any gene: 7. Germline V gene sequence: CDR1 SQVTM, CDR2 ANQGSEA. The CDR3 runs to 15 residues. The CDR3 bases are TGCAGCGCCAGCAAGGGACAGGGTAGCAATCAGCCCCAGCATTTT. Protein sequence: CSASKGQGSNQPQHF.

The chain recombines TRBV5-1 with TRBJ1-1; D may be TRBD1 (5 bases). The CDR3 is made up of 11 amino acids. V dropped 0 bases and J dropped 9 bases, with 6 bases sitting between them. Per the germline V gene, CDR1 is SGHRS and CDR2 is YFSETQ. CDR3 loop: CASSLEGQAFF. As DNA, the CDR3 is TGCGCCAGCAGCTTGGAGGGGCAAGCTTTCTTT. The variable domain in full, with the rest retrieved from reference TRBV5-1 and TRBJ1-1, is KAGVTQTPRYLIKTRGQQVTLSCSPISGHRSVSWYQQTPGQGLQFLFEYFSETQRNKGNFPGRFSGRQFSNSRSEMNVSTLELGDSALYLCASSLEGQAFFGQGTRLTVV.

A remark on this clone: An end of the junction differs from the germline gene, which may be a read error. Other DNA sequences in this specimen translate into the identical CDR3. This chain connects TRBV5-1 to TRBJ1-1, with 8 bases matching TRBD1. The germline gives CDR1 SGHRS, CDR2 YFSETQ. This CDR3 has 14 residues. The CDR3 DNA follows: TGCGCCAGCAGTTTGGGACAGGCGAACACTGAAGCTTTCTTT. Translation gives CASSLGQANTEAFF.

This clone was counted between two and nine times. The rearrangement joins TRBV2 to TRBJ2-5, with TRBD2 matching over 8 bases. This CDR3 comprises 15 residues. V shed 6 bases and J 5 bases; nucleotides not matched to a gene: 11. CDR1 is SNHLY, CDR2 FYNNEI, per germline. The CDR3, as DNA: TGTGCCAGCAGGGGCGGACTAGCTCGGGCGGAGACCCAGTACTTC. It yields the protein CASRGGLARAETQYF.

Concerning this clone: Other DNA sequences in the same sample also yield this CDR3. The CDR3 region has the DNA TGTGCCAGCAGTTATTCGGGGGGGAATCAGCCCCAGCATTTT. Protein: CASSYSGGNQPQHF. The chain combines TRBV6-5 with TRBJ1-5; maybe TRBD1 (5 bases). This CDR3 contains 14 residues. The germline gives CDR1 MNHEY, CDR2 SVGAGI. V was clipped by 3 bases and J by 4 bases, with 10 bases between them.

This rearrangement joins TRBV5-6 to TRBJ1-2, with no clear D. Germline lookup yields CDR1 SGHDT and CDR2 YYEEEE. V was trimmed by 4 bases and J by 4 bases, leaving 17 bases between them. CDR3 length equals 15 residues. CDR3 sequence: CASSPASGRFYGYTF. In nucleotides, the CDR3 is TGTGCCAGCAGCCCGGCGTCCGGGCGCTTCTATGGCTACACCTTC.

The CDR3 loop reads CAISEPGRTDNRDTEAFF. In DNA form, the CDR3 reads TGTGCCATCAGTGAGCCTGGACGGACAGATAATAGGGACACTGAAGCTTTCTTT. J is TRBJ1-1 and V is TRBV10-3, with D possibly being TRBD1 (6 bases). The germline gives CDR1 ENHRY, CDR2 SYGVKD. The length of the CDR3 is 18 residues. V was clipped by 2 bases and J by 3 bases, with 22 bases between them.

V is TRBV29-1 and J is TRBJ1-1, with a possible D match to TRBD1 (6 bases). V lost 6 bases to trimming and J lost 0 bases, with 14 bases between them. The germline V gene encodes CDR1 SQVTM and CDR2 ANQGSEA. The CDR3 has 14 amino acids. Here the CDR3 DNA reads TGCAGCGTAATACCAGACAGGATGAACACTGAAGCTTTCTTT. It yields the protein CSVIPDRMNTEAFF.